The 25 T cell receptor beta chains below come from one sample, sequenced in a study of vaccination and CD4 T cells after COVID-19 (dated by TCRdb to between 2021 and 2023). The library relied on PCR. For sequencing, an Illumina iSeq 100 was employed. At the Johns Hopkins FTIC core, DNA from the cultured CD4+ T cells underwent TCR sequencing with the Oncomine TCR Beta short-read assay. The public reads were quality trimmed at Q25 with fastp and then assembled into clones with MiXCR by TCRdb, keeping productive beta chains. Every entry covers one CDR3 protein and lists the most common genes and DNA from its rows. This sample gives approximately 22,000 distinct CDR3 sequences in total; around 39% of them show up just once. 9% to 10% of the sample is in the top ten clones. Their recognized antigens are unknown. What the time point label conveys for this sample: late sampling 161 to 241 days after vaccination in three convalescent patients. This sample's treatment or condition label indicates: roughly ten-day PBMC culture with coronavirus spike peptide pools or control peptides (ViraFEST assay).

The specimen comprised CD4+ T cells from blood, cultured in vitro, sampled about 7 months after SARS-CoV-2 vaccination. Every receptor here comes from a human donor who had recovered from COVID-19.

CDR3 residues: CASSVREDGTDTQYF. CDR3 DNA: TGTGCCAGTAGCGTGCGGGAGGACGGCACAGATACGCAGTATTTT. V gene TRBV19 combines with J gene TRBJ2-3, with 8 nucleotides matching TRBD2. This CDR3 is 15 amino acids long. Germline trimming cut 6 bases from V and 1 base from J; bases unmatched to any gene: 6. Germline V gene sequence: CDR1 LNHDA, CDR2 SQIVND (reference sequence). Filled out from reference TRBV19 and TRBJ2-3, the complete variable domain reads DGGITQSPKYLFRKEGQNVTLSCEQNLNHDAMYWYRQDPGQGLRLIYYSQIVNDFQKGDIAEGYSVSREKKESFPLTVTSAQKNPTAFYLCASSVREDGTDTQYFGPGTRLTVL.

This sequence joins TRBV28 and TRBJ2-5; 10 nucleotides align to TRBD2. CDR1 and CDR2 from the germline V gene are MDHEN and SYDVKM. CDR3 length equals 14 residues. Trimming cost V 3 bases and J 4 bases; bases outside gene matches: 2. CDR3 sequence reads: CASSFLAGAETQYF. The CDR3 nucleotides read TGTGCCAGCAGTTTCCTAGCGGGAGCAGAGACCCAGTACTTC.

This clonotype was counted a few times. The chain joins TRBV27 to TRBJ2-5, with 13 bases that match TRBD2. The V gene end was trimmed by 1 base and the J gene end by 4 bases; junction bases not matched to a gene: 3. The CDR3 is made up of 16 amino acids. The germline V gene encodes CDR1 MNHEY and CDR2 SMNVEV (reference sequence). The CDR3 protein is CASSLFGLAGVETQYF. CDR3 DNA: TGTGCCAGCAGTTTATTCGGACTAGCGGGAGTAGAGACCCAGTACTTC.

The chain carries TRBV7-3 and TRBJ2-3, with TRBD1 matching over 9 bases. The germline V gene has CDR1 SGHTA and CDR2 FQGTGA. This CDR3 is 14 amino acids long. The junction had 2 bases not matched to a gene; V was cut back by 2 bases and J by 5 bases. This CDR3 is CASSLRGQGDTQYF. The DNA of the CDR3 is TGTGCCAGCAGCTTACGGGGACAGGGAGATACGCAGTATTTT.

This clonotype was observed a handful of times. The rearrangement uses TRBV20-1 and TRBJ2-1, with 12 bases that match TRBD2. The germline V gene encodes CDR1 DFQATT and CDR2 SNEGSKA (reference sequence). After removal of 3 bases from V and 7 bases from J, the junction contained 4 bases not matched to a gene. The CDR3 extends over 14 amino acids. CDR3 in DNA: TGCAGTGCTAGTGGGCTAGCGGGAGGGAATGAGCAGTTCTTC. Protein: CSASGLAGGNEQFF.

The genes are TRBV6-2 or TRBV6-3 and TRBJ1-2, with 9 bases aligning to TRBD1. With V trimmed by 6 bases and J by 8 bases, 4 bases remained unmatched. Germline V gene sequence: CDR1 MNHEY, CDR2 SVGEGT. There are 12 residues in the CDR3. This chain's CDR3 is CASRQGASGYTF. For the CDR3, the DNA is TGTGCCAGCAGACAGGGGGCGAGCGGCTACACCTTC.

The CDR3 sequence is CASRPAGTGTYEQYF. In DNA form, the CDR3 reads TGTGCCAGTAGACCCGCCGGGACAGGGACCTACGAGCAGTACTTC. The chain carries TRBV19 and TRBJ2-7; the match to TRBD1 covers 9 bases. The CDR3 contains 15 residues. V lost 6 bases to trimming and J lost 2 bases; unmatched junction nucleotides: 8. CDR1 is LNHDA, CDR2 SQIVND, per germline (reference sequence).

V and J are TRBV20-1 and TRBJ2-7; 9 positions match TRBD2. From germline, CDR1 is DFQATT and CDR2 SNEGSKA (reference sequence). The CDR3 sequence is 15 residues long. J lost 2 bases, V lost 0 bases, and 5 bases had no gene match. The CDR3 spells CSARDGQREAYEQYF. DNA of the CDR3: TGCAGTGCTAGAGATGGCCAGCGGGAGGCCTACGAGCAGTACTTC.

CDR3 region: CSARIPEGWYSPLHF. The DNA of the CDR3 is TGCAGTGCTAGAATTCCCGAGGGGTGGTATTCACCCCTCCACTTT. This chain uses TRBV20-1 with TRBJ1-6; tentatively, D is TRBD1 (5 bases). This CDR3 is 15 amino acids long. V was shortened by 2 bases and J by 8 bases, with 16 bases between the two germline ends. The germline gives CDR1 DFQATT, CDR2 SNEGSKA (reference sequence).

This chain uses TRBV20-1 with TRBJ2-1; D is unclear. Trimming stripped 6 bases from V and 0 bases from J, with 12 bases between. The CDR3 runs to 14 residues. Germline V gene sequence: CDR1 DFQATT, CDR2 SNEGSKA (reference sequence). The CDR3 sequence is CSAILRGSYNEQFF. The CDR3 bases are TGCAGTGCCATTCTTCGAGGCTCCTACAATGAGCAGTTCTTC.

This clonotype was found a few times. The gene calls are TRBV20-1 and TRBJ1-3, with D maybe TRBD1 (5 bases). Between the trimmed V and J ends, which lost 0 bases and 2 bases, there was a span of 11 bases. Germline V CDR1 and CDR2: DFQATT, SNEGSKA (reference sequence). The CDR3 is 15 amino acids. Here the CDR3 DNA reads TGCAGTGCTAGAGACGGCGCCAGGGCTGGAAACACCATATATTTT. This codes for CSARDGARAGNTIYF.

This chain links TRBV5-6 with TRBJ1-6; a weak D match, TRBD1 (5 bases). Germline lookup yields CDR1 SGHDT and CDR2 YYEEEE. The CDR3 spans 17 residues. The V end lost 4 bases, the J end lost 10 bases, and 24 bases lay between the germline ends. CDR3 in amino acids: CASSRIDQRGRGSPLHF. CDR3 in DNA: TGTGCCAGCAGCCGGATCGACCAAAGGGGAAGAGGATCACCCCTCCACTTT.

Worth noting for this clonotype: Compared with germline, one end of the junction differs, possibly owing to a read error. The chain joins TRBV20-1 to TRBJ2-1; 7 nucleotides line up with TRBD1. Germline-derived CDR1 and CDR2 are DFQATT and SNEGSKA (reference sequence). The CDR3 is 12 residues long. CDR3 amino acids: CSARFDRAEGVF. The CDR3 DNA reads TGCAGTGCCAGATTCGACAGGGCTGAAGGGGTCTTC.

The chain carries TRBV6-1 and TRBJ2-7, with TRBD2 matching 7 bases. Losses at the gene ends were 6 bases for V and 0 bases for J; bases not matched to a gene: 5. The CDR3 runs 14 residues. CDR1 is MNHNS and CDR2 is SASEGT in the germline V gene. CDR3 sequence (DNA): TGTGCCAGCAGGGAGACTAGCACCTCCTACGAGCAGTACTTC. This codes for CASRETSTSYEQYF.

The chain couples TRBV11-3 to TRBJ2-1; 9 bases map to TRBD1. This CDR3 comprises 15 residues. With 5 bases clipped from V and 4 bases from J, the junction kept 6 bases outside the gene matches. Germline V gene data show CDR1 as SGHNT and CDR2 as YENEEA. This chain's CDR3 is CASSRRTGEYNEQFF. Here the CDR3 DNA reads TGTGCCAGCAGCAGACGGACAGGGGAATACAATGAGCAGTTCTTC.

Only a few counts were recorded for this clonotype. Here the CDR3 reads CASSLGTEAFF. For the CDR3, the DNA is TGTGCCAGCAGCTTGGGTACTGAAGCTTTCTTT. This sequence joins TRBV7-8 and TRBJ1-1; D call uncertain. The CDR3 runs 11 residues. The V end was cut by 3 bases, the J end by 5 bases, with 4 bases between. Germline CDR1 reads SGHVS; CDR2 reads FQNEAQ.

V and J are TRBV20-1 and TRBJ2-3, with D possibly matching TRBD2 (5 bases). V shed 3 bases and J shed 0 bases, with 10 bases lying between them. Per germline, CDR1 DFQATT and CDR2 SNEGSKA (reference sequence). This CDR3 has 14 residues. The CDR3 sequence: CSASPGSSTDTQYF. In DNA form, the CDR3 reads TGCAGTGCTAGCCCGGGGTCTAGCACAGATACGCAGTATTTT.

This sequence joins TRBV7-9 and TRBJ2-1; possibly TRBD2 for D (5 bases). V was pared by 2 bases and J by 4 bases, with 18 bases between. Germline lookup yields CDR1 SEHNR and CDR2 FQNEAQ (reference sequence). The CDR3 totals 17 residues. The CDR3 coding sequence is TGTGCCAGCAGCTTATCGGGGTACCTGCGGAAATACAATGAGCAGTTCTTC. Translated, it gives CASSLSGYLRKYNEQFF.

This clonotype was seen a few times. This chain connects TRBV28 to TRBJ1-5; no clear D gene. The germline gives CDR1 MDHEN, CDR2 SYDVKM. The CDR3 runs to 13 residues. Deletions cut 8 bases from V and 0 bases from J, with 8 bases between. The CDR3 DNA reads as TGTGCCAGCCGTGAGGATAGCAATCAGCCCCAGCATTTT. Protein sequence: CASREDSNQPQHF.

This clonotype is labeled medium-sized. The chain has TRBV6-1 and TRBJ2-1, with D perhaps matching TRBD1 or TRBD2 (5 bases each). V shed 8 bases and J shed 0 bases, with 26 bases lying between them. Germline CDR1 MNHNS, CDR2 SASEGT. This CDR3 comprises 19 residues. CDR3 loop: CASLVRGASQGGSYNEQFF. The CDR3 DNA reads as TGTGCCAGCCTTGTTAGGGGTGCGTCCCAAGGAGGCTCCTACAATGAGCAGTTCTTC.

The chain combines TRBV7-9 with TRBJ1-2; TRBD1 matches 9 bases. After removal of 2 bases from V and 6 bases from J, the junction contained 7 bases not matched to a gene. CDR3 size: 15 residues. The germline CDR1 and CDR2 sequences are SEHNR and FQNEAQ (reference sequence). The CDR3 here is CASSLWDRDSNGYTF. CDR3 DNA sequence: TGTGCCAGCAGCTTATGGGACAGGGATTCGAATGGCTACACCTTC.

This chain links TRBV20-1 with TRBJ2-5; possible D gene TRBD1, 5 bases. CDR1 DFQATT and CDR2 SNEGSKA come from the germline V gene (reference sequence). V was cut by 6 bases and J by 2 bases, with 19 bases left in between. The CDR3 extends over 15 amino acids. CDR3 residues: CSAVRPAGSQETQYF. The CDR3 DNA reads as TGCAGTGCGGTCCGCCCGGCAGGGTCTCAAGAGACCCAGTACTTC.

The genes are TRBV7-3 and TRBJ2-5, with 10 bases aligning to TRBD2. Losses at the gene ends were 1 base for V and 4 bases for J; bases not matched to a gene: 9. Per germline, CDR1 SGHTA and CDR2 FQGTGA. CDR3 length equals 17 residues. Written as DNA, the CDR3 is TGTGCCAGCAGCTTAATGGCTAGCGGGAGTAGTCTAGAGACCCAGTACTTC. Its translation is CASSLMASGSSLETQYF.

The J gene is TRBJ1-5, the V gene TRBV20-1, with 10 bases lining up with TRBD1. From germline, CDR1 is DFQATT and CDR2 SNEGSKA (reference sequence). After removal of 7 bases from V and 2 bases from J, the junction contained 8 bases not matched to a gene. This CDR3 comprises 15 residues. As DNA, the CDR3 is TGCAGTGTTACGACAGGGGGCGCAGGCAATCAGCCCCAGCATTTT. It encodes CSVTTGGAGNQPQHF.

The chain is built from TRBV19 and TRBJ1-5; no definite D call. The CDR3 length is 15 residues. V lost 1 base and J lost 0, with 7 bases in between. The germline CDR1 and CDR2 sequences are LNHDA and SQIVND (reference sequence). In DNA, the CDR3 is TGTGCCAGTAGTATAGTCCTGAATAGCAATCAGCCCCAGCATTTT. Translating it yields CASSIVLNSNQPQHF.